These 26 T cell receptor beta chains came from one sample sequenced in a study of blood T cells in healthy people across ages. Primed by a sample-barcoded 5' primer and a J-beta primer mix, a second PCR proceeded for 7 to 11 cycles. TCRdb reprocessed the 5' RACE reads with MiXCR, giving one entry per CDR3 protein. The sample records roughly 1,000,000 distinct CDR3 sequences, less than 25% being singletons. These data were likewise used in another study, on T cells of mothers and their children.

The sample consisted of blood. These receptors came from a girl under 10 years old in good health.

The gene calls are TRBV20-1 and TRBJ2-5; the D is unclear. This CDR3 region has 13 residues. Germline assignment: CDR1 DFQATT and CDR2 SNEGSKA (reference sequence). Trimming pared 0 bases from V and 1 base from J, leaving 6 bases between. The CDR3 protein is CSARDAGQETQYF. The CDR3 DNA reads as TGCAGTGCTAGAGATGCAGGCCAAGAGACCCAGTACTTC.

This clonotype has a handful of counts. The chain uses TRBV5-6 and TRBJ1-4; no clear D. Trimming shortened V by 4 bases and J by 5 bases, and 12 bases separated the two germline ends. Germline CDR1 and CDR2: SGHDT and YYEEEE. The CDR3 consists of 14 residues. The CDR3 DNA sequence: TGTGCCAGCAGCGGAGAAGTAAGAAATGAAAAACTGTTTTTT. It specifies CASSGEVRNEKLFF.

The V call is TRBV28, the J call TRBJ2-3; 8 bases agree with TRBD1. CDR1 is MDHEN and CDR2 is SYDVKM in the germline V gene. The junction had 4 bases not matched to a gene; V was cut back by 5 bases and J by 0 bases. CDR3 length equals 15 residues. The CDR3 DNA follows: TGTGCCAGCAGTACGCAGGGGGCCAGCACAGATACGCAGTATTTT. This codes for CASSTQGASTDTQYF.

Remarks on this clonotype: One end of the junction fails to match germline, which may point to a read error. This chain links TRBV29-1 with TRBJ1-2; 11 bases agree with TRBD1. The CDR3 has 13 residues. Germline lookup yields CDR1 SQVTM and CDR2 ANQGSEA. This CDR3 is CSADRGLNDGYTF. CDR3 nucleotides: TGCAGCGCGGACAGGGGGCTTAACGATGGCTACACCTTC.

The chain carries TRBV18 and TRBJ2-5; D possibly corresponds to TRBD1 (6 bases). The J call is in doubt because the DNA end fits TRBJ2-1 better. CDR3 length equals 15 residues. Germline CDR1 and CDR2: KGHSH and LQKENI. The CDR3 nucleotides read TGTGCCAGCTCACCAACGACAGGCTTCGGTAATGAGCAGTTCTTC. Residues: CASSPTTGFGNEQFF.

In its sample, this clonotype was seen many times. The chain employs TRBV11-2 and TRBJ2-4; D is unresolved. The CDR3 sequence is 12 residues long. Trimming removed 6 bases at V and 8 bases at J, with 11 bases between. Germline V gene sequence: CDR1 SGHAT, CDR2 FQNNGV. The CDR3 reads CASSPRGDIQYF. The CDR3 DNA follows: TGTGCCAGCAGTCCTCGAGGAGACATTCAGTACTTC.

The CDR3 nucleotides read TGTGCCAGCAGCTTTTATGGACAGGGCGGCACCGGGGAGCTGTTTTTT. Translating gives CASSFYGQGGTGELFF. The rearrangement joins TRBV7-9 to TRBJ2-2; 8 positions agree with TRBD1. V was clipped by 3 bases and J by 4 bases; unmatched bases: 7. From germline, CDR1 is SEHNR and CDR2 FQNEAQ (reference sequence). CDR3 length: 16 residues.

CDR3 coding DNA: TGTGCCAGCAGGACAGGCAATCCGAACACTGAAGCTTTCTTT. Protein: CASRTGNPNTEAFF. V and J are TRBV28 and TRBJ1-1, with a weak D call TRBD1 (6 bases). From germline, CDR1 is MDHEN and CDR2 SYDVKM. This CDR3 has 14 amino acids. V was pared by 6 bases and J by 1 base, with 12 bases between.

The rearrangement joins TRBV4-2 to TRBJ2-7; 7 positions agree with TRBD2. With V trimmed by 1 base and J by 6 bases, 9 bases remained unmatched. This CDR3 is 15 amino acids long. CDR1 is LGHNA and CDR2 is YNFKEQ in the germline V gene. The CDR3 spells CASSQGYLGGTEQYF. In nucleotides, the CDR3 is TGTGCCAGCAGCCAAGGATATTTGGGGGGGACCGAGCAGTACTTC.

This clonotype was observed a handful of times. The chain combines TRBV7-9 with TRBJ1-2, with 8 bases matching TRBD1. The CDR3 length is 14 residues. Germline V CDR1 and CDR2: SEHNR, FQNEAQ (reference sequence). V shed 8 bases, J shed 5 bases, and the junction held 10 bases outside the gene matches. The CDR3 nucleotides are TGTGCCAGCTCGGGGGACAGGAGACCTTATGGCTACACCTTC. As protein: CASSGDRRPYGYTF.

The chain recombines TRBV6-2 or TRBV6-3 with TRBJ2-1; weak D call: TRBD1 (6 bases). CDR3 length: 15 amino acids. Trimming pared 5 bases from V and 6 bases from J, leaving 17 bases between. From germline, CDR1 is MNHEY and CDR2 SVGEGT. CDR3 DNA: TGTGCCAGCAGTCTCACCGTGGACAGCTCCAATGAGCAGTTCTTC. Translation gives CASSLTVDSSNEQFF.

This chain links TRBV29-1 with TRBJ2-7; 11 nucleotides match TRBD2. With V trimmed by 4 bases and J by 5 bases, 7 bases remained unmatched. The CDR3 runs to 14 residues. Germline loops: CDR1 SQVTM, CDR2 ANQGSEA. For the CDR3, the DNA is TGCAGCGTTGCCCCGCGACTAGCGGGAAACGAGCAGTACTTC. It codes for CSVAPRLAGNEQYF.

The chain carries TRBV9 and TRBJ2-1; perhaps TRBD2 as D (6 bases). Trimming took 4 bases from V and 2 from J, leaving 19 bases between them. The CDR3 extends over 17 amino acids. Germline-derived CDR1 and CDR2 are SGDLS and YYNGEE. The DNA of the CDR3 is TGTGCCAGCAGCCCCCGACTAGTAGCCGTGGCCTACAATGAGCAGTTCTTC. It encodes CASSPRLVAVAYNEQFF.

This sequence joins TRBV28 and TRBJ1-1; D might be TRBD1 (5 bases). V dropped 2 bases and J dropped 5 bases, with 21 bases sitting between them. Germline V gene lookup returns CDR1 MDHEN and CDR2 SYDVKM. This CDR3 is 17 amino acids long. CDR3 sequence reads: CASSLATAGTGKTEAFF. DNA of the CDR3: TGTGCCAGCAGTTTAGCGACAGCCGGAACGGGAAAAACTGAAGCTTTCTTT.

This clonotype was seen a few times. The CDR3 here is CASSEQGHYNEQFF. In DNA form, the CDR3 reads TGTGCCAGCAGCGAACAGGGGCACTACAATGAGCAGTTCTTC. This chain joins TRBV25-1 and TRBJ2-1, with 7 bases matching TRBD1. CDR1 is MGHDK, CDR2 SYGVNS, per germline. The CDR3 runs 14 residues. V trimming: 6 bases; J trimming: 3 bases; junction bases outside the gene matches: 5.

This clonotype has a handful of counts. This sequence joins TRBV7-9 and TRBJ2-5; D is unclear. In germline, CDR1 is SEHNR, CDR2 FQNEAQ (reference sequence). V lost 6 bases, J lost 2 bases, and 19 bases lay in between. The CDR3 has 16 amino acids. CDR3 nucleotide sequence: TGTGCCAGCAGTTCGCTTGGCGGAGTCAATCAAGAGACCCAGTACTTC. The encoded protein is CASSSLGGVNQETQYF.

This sequence joins TRBV12-3 or TRBV12-4 and TRBJ1-1; perhaps TRBD1 as D (5 bases). The CDR3 totals 15 residues. Trimming pared 3 bases from V and 0 bases from J, leaving 11 bases between. For the CDR3, the DNA is TGTGCCAGCAGTTTGGACTGGGGGGTGAACACTGAAGCTTTCTTT. Amino acid sequence: CASSLDWGVNTEAFF.

This rearrangement joins TRBV3-1 to TRBJ2-7; D gene uncertain. Per germline, CDR1 LGHDT and CDR2 YNNKEL (reference sequence). Deletions cut 0 bases from V and 0 bases from J, with 12 bases between. This CDR3 has 16 residues. The chain's CDR3 is CASSQDGSTGSYEQYF. In DNA, the CDR3 is TGTGCCAGCAGCCAAGATGGGTCGACTGGCTCCTACGAGCAGTACTTC.

The rearrangement joins TRBV27 to TRBJ2-5, with 8 bases aligning to TRBD1. The DNA end lines up better with TRBJ2-7; the J call may be wrong. The CDR3 is 12 amino acids. The germline V gene has CDR1 MNHEY and CDR2 SMNVEV (reference sequence). CDR3 residues: CASNDRGGEQYF. The CDR3 DNA reads TGTGCCAGCAACGACAGGGGTGGCGAGCAGTACTTC.

Only a few counts were recorded for this clonotype. The chain has TRBV9 and TRBJ1-3, with unresolved D. The length of the CDR3 is 14 residues. CDR1 is SGDLS, CDR2 YYNGEE, per germline. V gave up 3 bases and J gave up 7 bases, with 14 bases separating them. The CDR3 DNA follows: TGTGCCAGCAGCGAAGACGGTGTGGGCAACACCATATATTTT. This codes for CASSEDGVGNTIYF.

Concerning this clonotype itself: At one of its ends the junction is not consistent with the germline gene, which may arise from a read error. The chain links TRBV9 to TRBJ2-1; tentatively, D is TRBD2 (6 bases). Per germline, CDR1 SGDLS and CDR2 YYNGEE. This CDR3 has 14 amino acids. The CDR3 DNA reads as TGTGCCAGCAGCCCCGGACTAAGCTCCTACGAGCACTACTTC. As protein: CASSPGLSSYEHYF.

This clonotype was recorded once. This rearrangement joins TRBV10-3 to TRBJ1-5, with 7 bases matching TRBD1. CDR1 and CDR2 from the germline V gene are ENHRY and SYGVKD. The trim removed 10 bases at V and 5 bases at J, leaving 8 bases unmatched. The CDR3 runs 13 residues. The CDR3, as DNA: TGTGCCACCGGGACAGCGGAAGATCAGCCCCAGCATTTT. Translated, it gives CATGTAEDQPQHF.

Note on this clonotype: One end of the junction is discordant with germline, which a read error may explain. This chain uses TRBV29-1 with TRBJ2-1; 8 bases map to TRBD2. The CDR3 covers 11 residues. CDR1 SQVTM and CDR2 ANQGSEA come from the germline V gene. CDR3: CSVEGGSGARF. The CDR3, as DNA: TGCAGCGTTGAAGGGGGTAGCGGGGCCCGCTTC.

V is TRBV3-1 and J is TRBJ2-5; 7 positions match TRBD1. The end of the DNA is better explained by TRBJ2-7, so the J call may be wrong. The CDR3 consists of 15 residues. Germline lookup yields CDR1 LGHDT and CDR2 YNNKEL (reference sequence). This chain's CDR3 is CASSPLTGMVSEQYF. The CDR3 nucleotides read TGTGCCAGCAGCCCCTTGACAGGGATGGTTAGCGAGCAGTACTTC.

This clonotype was counted between two and nine times. The genes are TRBV24-1 and TRBJ2-1, with D unclear. Germline-derived CDR1 and CDR2 are KGHDR and SFDVKD. The V end was cut by 1 base, the J end by 5 bases, with 8 bases between. The CDR3 covers 14 residues. CDR3 in DNA: TGTGCCACCAGTGATTTAAACAGAAACAATGAGCAGTTCTTC. Residues: CATSDLNRNNEQFF.

V usage is TRBV20-1 and J usage is TRBJ2-5; no firm D call. The V end lost 7 bases, the J end lost 2 bases, and 14 bases lay between the germline ends. Germline CDR1 DFQATT, CDR2 SNEGSKA (reference sequence). The CDR3 spans 13 residues. The CDR3 region is CSVGRVIQETQYF. The DNA of the CDR3 is TGCAGTGTCGGCCGAGTAATTCAAGAGACCCAGTACTTC.